These T cell receptor beta chains were read from a single sample in a study of blood T cell repertoires in COVID-19. Profiled with immunoSEQ multiplex PCR; TCRdb holds only in-frame clones, not every one. Here the sample spans 180,000 or so clones, about 89% being singletons. The sequenced sample was peripheral blood. Receptors originate from a man aged 65-85 years with acute or convalescent COVID-19. CDR3s include the opening cysteine and the closing phenylalanine or tryptophan. The order of the fields is CDR3 DNA, CDR3 protein, J gene, clone size, V gene, D gene. D genes are given only for firm matches. For some rows the clone size is stated as once, few or many, or as a class when expanded; others skip it.

TGTGCTAGTGGTTACGGGTCTAAGGACAGGACTAACACCGGGGAGCTGTTTTTT,CASGYGSKDRTNTGELFF,TRBJ2-2,-,TRBV12-5,TRBD1
TGTGCCAGCAGTGGGGACAGGGAGACCGCTAACTATGGCTACACCTTC,CASSGDRETANYGYTF,TRBJ1-2,-,TRBV28,TRBD1
TGTGCCAGCAGCGTCCGCGGGCTACTGGGAGAGACCCAGTACTTC,CASSVRGLLGETQYF,TRBJ2-5,-,TRBV9,-
TGTGCCAGCAGCTTGTCACCCAGGACAGGGATTTACAATGAGCAGTTCTTC,CASSLSPRTGIYNEQFF,TRBJ2-1,once,TRBV7-3,TRBD1
TGTGCCACAGGAGACAGGGTTTCACCCCTCCACTTT,CATGDRVSPLHF,TRBJ1-6,-,TRBV3-1/TRBV3-2,TRBD1
TGCGCCAGCAGCTTAGTAACAGGGGGGAACTATGGCTACACCTTC,CASSLVTGGNYGYTF,TRBJ1-2,-,TRBV5-1,TRBD1
TGTGCCAGCAAACCCTCGGGACTAGCGGGGGTAGTAGCCTACAATGAGCAGTTCTTC,CASKPSGLAGVVAYNEQFF,TRBJ2-1,-,TRBV27,TRBD2
TGCGCCAGCAGCCCACTAGCGGGAGGGAACACCGGGGAGCTGTTTTTT,CASSPLAGGNTGELFF,TRBJ2-2,-,TRBV5-1,TRBD2
TGTGCCAGCAGCGTAGGGACAAGGGAGCCCCAGCATTTT,CASSVGTREPQHF,TRBJ1-5,-,TRBV9,-
TGCGCCAGCAGCTTTACAGGAGAAGGCTACACCTTC,CASSFTGEGYTF,TRBJ1-2,-,TRBV5-1,-
TGCGCCAGCAGCCCGGGACAGGGGTCTTCGGAGACCCAGTACTTC,CASSPGQGSSETQYF,TRBJ2-5,-,TRBV5-1,TRBD1
TGTGCCAGTAGTATCGCCAGGGGACACGAGCAGTACTTC,CASSIARGHEQYF,TRBJ2-7,-,TRBV19,-
TGCGCCAGCAGCCAAGATGAGTGGGGCGGGGGGGCCACAGATACGCAGTATTTT,CASSQDEWGGGATDTQYF,TRBJ2-3,once,TRBV4-3,TRBD2
TGTGCCAGCAGCGTAGGGGGGGGGTATTTAGATTCACCCCTCCACTTT,CASSVGGGYLDSPLHF,TRBJ1-6,once,TRBV9,-
TGTGCCACCGTACCGGGACAGGGAAATGAAAAACTGTTTTTT,CATVPGQGNEKLFF,TRBJ1-4,-,TRBV6-6,TRBD1